A single sample gave rise to the 11 T cell receptor beta chains below, sequenced in a study of T-cell reconstitution after alpha-beta-depleted transplantation in children. Preparing the TCRbeta library involved the use of unique molecular identifiers. TCRdb recomputed calls from the PCR reads with MiXCR, one row per CDR3 protein. Among 380,000 or so distinct CDR3 sequences listed, roughly 13% were seen once. Material: PBMCs, obtained from the stem cell graft. These receptors all stem from a human donor who donated a stem cell graft to a child with Fanconi anemia.

A remark on this clonotype: The junction departs from germline at one end; a sequencing error may be responsible. The chain carries TRBV15 and TRBJ2-2; D unclear. This CDR3 region has 15 residues. Germline lookup yields CDR1 LNHNV and CDR2 YYDKDF (reference sequence). DNA of the CDR3: TGTGCCGCCAGCAGAGATGGGAATCGAGGCGGGGAGCTGTTTTTT. The encoded protein is CAASRDGNRGGELFF.

V is TRBV13 and J is TRBJ2-2, with TRBD2 as a possible D gene (7 bases). Trimming took off 4 bases at V and 4 bases at J, with 13 bases between the two ends. The CDR3 is 15 residues long. From germline, CDR1 is PRHDT and CDR2 FYEKMQ (reference sequence). The CDR3 sequence: CASSSGGRGTGELFF. The CDR3 DNA sequence: TGTGCCAGCAGCTCGGGGGGCCGGGGCACCGGGGAGCTGTTTTTT.

This clonotype has just a few counts. The gene calls are TRBV20-1 and TRBJ2-1; D possibly corresponds to TRBD2 (6 bases). The CDR3 is made up of 14 amino acids. V was cut by 6 bases and J by 3 bases, with 15 bases left in between. Germline-derived CDR1 and CDR2 are DFQATT and SNEGSKA (reference sequence). CDR3 in amino acids: CSAEGGGGYNEQFF. As DNA, the CDR3 is TGCAGTGCCGAGGGAGGAGGTGGCTACAATGAGCAGTTCTTC.

The chain links TRBV20-1 to TRBJ2-3; 7 nucleotides line up with TRBD2. J gave up 6 bases and V 6 bases, and 15 bases lay outside the gene matches. This CDR3 spans 15 amino acids. Germline V gene lookup returns CDR1 DFQATT and CDR2 SNEGSKA (reference sequence). The DNA for the CDR3 is TGCAGTGCCTCAAACCCAACGAGCGGGGCGGATACGCAGTATTTT. Its protein product is CSASNPTSGADTQYF.

In its sample, this clonotype was seen a few times. The chain recombines TRBV6-2 or TRBV6-3 with TRBJ2-7; D unresolved. Germline CDR1 reads MNHEY; CDR2 reads SVGEGT. Between the trimmed V and J ends, which lost 0 bases and 2 bases, there was a span of 11 bases. The CDR3 covers 15 residues. The CDR3: CASSYSIRQTYEQYF. CDR3 sequence (DNA): TGTGCCAGCAGTTACTCGATAAGGCAGACCTACGAGCAGTACTTC.

This chain connects TRBV30 to TRBJ1-4; TRBD1 matches 7 bases. This CDR3 spans 15 amino acids. Germline V gene sequence: CDR1 GTSNPN, CDR2 SVGIG (reference sequence). Trimming at V came to 3 bases and at J to 8 bases, leaving 12 bases not matched to a gene. This CDR3 reads CAWSALQGQVEKLFF. DNA of the CDR3: TGTGCCTGGAGCGCATTACAGGGGCAGGTCGAAAAACTGTTTTTT.

This clonotype was seen a few times. The chain couples TRBV28 to TRBJ1-1, with D uncertain. Germline CDR1 is MDHEN and CDR2 is SYDVKM. The CDR3 runs to 11 residues. The germline V and J ends were trimmed by 3 bases and 8 bases, with 7 bases remaining between them. The CDR3 sequence: CASSFEGEAFF. The CDR3 bases are TGTGCCAGCAGTTTCGAAGGGGAAGCTTTCTTT.

The chain couples TRBV20-1 to TRBJ1-4, with 9 bases lining up with TRBD1. The junction had 3 bases not matched to a gene; V was cut back by 0 bases and J by 1 base. Germline CDR1 reads DFQATT; CDR2 reads SNEGSKA (reference sequence). CDR3 length: 16 residues. The CDR3 nucleotides read TGCAGTGCTAGAGACAGGGACAGGGAAACTAATGAAAAACTGTTTTTT. Its translation is CSARDRDRETNEKLFF.

There are many counts of this clonotype. V gene TRBV28 combines with J gene TRBJ2-7; weak D call: TRBD1 (6 bases). V was clipped by 6 bases and J by 1 base, with 16 bases between them. The CDR3 runs to 15 residues. Germline V gene data show CDR1 as MDHEN and CDR2 as SYDVKM. The CDR3 DNA sequence: TGTGCCAGCAGCTCGACAGGTGTCAAATCCTACGAGCAGTACGTC. Amino acid sequence: CASSSTGVKSYEQYV.

The CDR3 is CASSRGWNNEQFF. The CDR3 nucleotides are TGCGCCAGCAGCAGGGGGTGGAACAATGAGCAGTTCTTC. The rearrangement uses TRBV5-1 and TRBJ2-1, with D possibly matching TRBD1 (6 bases). The V and J ends lost 4 bases and 5 bases respectively, with 10 bases between them. The germline V gene has CDR1 SGHRS and CDR2 YFSETQ. The CDR3 extends over 13 amino acids.

This clonotype appeared a few times. J is TRBJ2-3 and V is TRBV18; tentative D call: TRBD1 (6 bases). V lost 2 bases and J 3 bases, leaving 18 bases between the germline ends. From germline, CDR1 is KGHSH and CDR2 LQKENI. The CDR3 covers 17 residues. The CDR3 spells CASSPSGSQGQTDTQYF. The CDR3 coding sequence is TGTGCCAGCTCACCATCAGGAAGTCAGGGGCAAACAGATACGCAGTATTTT. Combining the CDR3 with reference TRBV18 and TRBJ2-3 gives the whole variable domain NAGVMQNPRHLVRRRGQEARLRCSPMKGHSHVYWYRQLPEEGLKFMVYLQKENIIDESGMPKERFSAEFPKEGPSILRIQQVVRGDSAAYFCASSPSGSQGQTDTQYFGPGTRLTVL.